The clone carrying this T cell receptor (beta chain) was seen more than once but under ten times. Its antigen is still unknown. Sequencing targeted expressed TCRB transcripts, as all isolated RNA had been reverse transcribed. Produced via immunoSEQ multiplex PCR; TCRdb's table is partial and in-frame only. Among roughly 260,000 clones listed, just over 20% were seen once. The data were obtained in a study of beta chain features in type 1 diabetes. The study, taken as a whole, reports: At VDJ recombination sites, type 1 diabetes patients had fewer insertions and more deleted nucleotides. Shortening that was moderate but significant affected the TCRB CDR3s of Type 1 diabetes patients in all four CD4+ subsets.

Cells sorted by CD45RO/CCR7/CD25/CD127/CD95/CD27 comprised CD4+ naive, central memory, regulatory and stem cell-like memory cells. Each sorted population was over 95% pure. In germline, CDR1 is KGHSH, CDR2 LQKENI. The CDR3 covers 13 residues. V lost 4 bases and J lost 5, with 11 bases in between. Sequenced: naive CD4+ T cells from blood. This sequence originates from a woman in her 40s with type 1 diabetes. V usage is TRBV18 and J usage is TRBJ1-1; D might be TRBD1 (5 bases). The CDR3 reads CASSLGRETEAFF. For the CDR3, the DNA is TGTGCCAGCTCACTGGGCAGGGAAACTGAAGCTTTCTTT.